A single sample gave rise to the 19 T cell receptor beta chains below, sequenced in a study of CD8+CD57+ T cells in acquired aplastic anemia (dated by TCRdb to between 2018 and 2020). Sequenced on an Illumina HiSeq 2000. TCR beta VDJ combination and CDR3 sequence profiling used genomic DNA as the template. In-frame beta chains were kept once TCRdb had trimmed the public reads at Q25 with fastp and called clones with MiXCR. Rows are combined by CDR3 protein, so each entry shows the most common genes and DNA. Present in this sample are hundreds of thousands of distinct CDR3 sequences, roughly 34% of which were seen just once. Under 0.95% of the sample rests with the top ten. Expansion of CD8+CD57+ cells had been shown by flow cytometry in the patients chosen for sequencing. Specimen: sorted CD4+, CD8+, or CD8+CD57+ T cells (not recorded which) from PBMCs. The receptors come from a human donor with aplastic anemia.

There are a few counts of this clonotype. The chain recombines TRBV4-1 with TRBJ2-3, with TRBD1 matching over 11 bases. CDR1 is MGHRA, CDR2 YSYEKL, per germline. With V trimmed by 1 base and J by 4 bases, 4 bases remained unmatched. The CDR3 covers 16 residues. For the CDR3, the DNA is TGCGCCAGCAGCCAAGGGACAGGGGGCAGGGCAGATACGCAGTATTTT. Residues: CASSQGTGGRADTQYF.

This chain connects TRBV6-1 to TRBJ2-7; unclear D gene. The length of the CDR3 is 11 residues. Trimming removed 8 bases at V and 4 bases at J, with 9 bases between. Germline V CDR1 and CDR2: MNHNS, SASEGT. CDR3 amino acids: CASSIFYEQYF. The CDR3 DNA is TGTGCCAGCTCCATATTTTACGAGCAGTACTTC.

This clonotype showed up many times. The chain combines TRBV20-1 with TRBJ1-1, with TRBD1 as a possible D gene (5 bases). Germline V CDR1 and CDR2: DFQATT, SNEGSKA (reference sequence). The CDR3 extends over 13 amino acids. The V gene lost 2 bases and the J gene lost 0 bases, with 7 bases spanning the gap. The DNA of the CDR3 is TGCAGTGCTAGACAGGACATGAACACTGAAGCTTTCTTT. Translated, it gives CSARQDMNTEAFF.

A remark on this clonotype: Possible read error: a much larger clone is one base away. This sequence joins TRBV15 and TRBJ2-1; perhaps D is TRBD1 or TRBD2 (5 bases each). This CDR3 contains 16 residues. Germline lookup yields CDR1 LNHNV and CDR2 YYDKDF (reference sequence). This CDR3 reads CATGRDRGPSYNEQFF. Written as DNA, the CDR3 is TGTGCCACCGGCAGAGATAGGGGACCCTCCTACAATGAGCAGTTCTTC.

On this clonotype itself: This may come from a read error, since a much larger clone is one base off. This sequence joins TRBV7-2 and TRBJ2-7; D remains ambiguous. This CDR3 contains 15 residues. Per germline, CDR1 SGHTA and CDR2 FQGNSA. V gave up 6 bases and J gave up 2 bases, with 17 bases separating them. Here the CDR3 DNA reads TGTGCCAGCAGTCTAGGACCGATGAGCCCCTACGAGCAGTACTTC. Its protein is CASSLGPMSPYEQYF.

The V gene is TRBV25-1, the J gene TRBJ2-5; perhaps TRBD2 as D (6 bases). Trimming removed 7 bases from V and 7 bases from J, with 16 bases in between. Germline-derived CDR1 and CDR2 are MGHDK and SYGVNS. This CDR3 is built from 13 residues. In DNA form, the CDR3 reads TGTGCCAGCACCCCATTGGGGGGTGGGACCCAGTACTTC. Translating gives CASTPLGGGTQYF.

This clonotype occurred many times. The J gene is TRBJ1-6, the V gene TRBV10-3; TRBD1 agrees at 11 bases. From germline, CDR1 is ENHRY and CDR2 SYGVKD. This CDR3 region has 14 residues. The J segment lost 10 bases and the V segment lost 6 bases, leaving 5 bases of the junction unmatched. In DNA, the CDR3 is TGTGCCATCAGCGGGACAGGGGGAGACTCACCCCTCCACTTT. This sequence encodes CAISGTGGDSPLHF.

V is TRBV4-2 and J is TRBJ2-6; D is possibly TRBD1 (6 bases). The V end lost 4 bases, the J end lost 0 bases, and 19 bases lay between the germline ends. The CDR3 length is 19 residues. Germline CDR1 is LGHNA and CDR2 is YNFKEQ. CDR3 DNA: TGTGCCAGCAGCCGGTTTGTGGCAGGGGTGCGCTCTGGGGCCAACGTCCTGACTTTC. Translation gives CASSRFVAGVRSGANVLTF.

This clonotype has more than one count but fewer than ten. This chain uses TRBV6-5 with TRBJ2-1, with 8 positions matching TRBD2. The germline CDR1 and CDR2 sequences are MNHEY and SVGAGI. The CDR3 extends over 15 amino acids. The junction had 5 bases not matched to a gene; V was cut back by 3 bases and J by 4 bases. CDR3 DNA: TGTGCCAGCAGTTATCGAGCGGGGGTTTACAATGAGCAGTTCTTC. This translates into CASSYRAGVYNEQFF.

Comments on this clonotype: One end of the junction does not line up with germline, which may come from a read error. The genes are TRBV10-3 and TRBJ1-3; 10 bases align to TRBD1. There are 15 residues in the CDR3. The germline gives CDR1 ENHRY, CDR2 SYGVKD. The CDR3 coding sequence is TGTGCCAGCAGTACGACAGGGGGCGCTGGAAACACCATATATTTT. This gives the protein CASSTTGGAGNTIYF.

Written as DNA, the CDR3 is TGTGCCAGAGAAGGACAGGGGAGGTCGTGGTACACCTTC. It yields the protein CAREGQGRSWYTF. This chain links TRBV7-9 with TRBJ1-2, with 9 bases matching TRBD1. The CDR3 has 13 residues. From germline, CDR1 is SEHNR and CDR2 FQNEAQ (reference sequence). Losses at the gene ends were 9 bases for V and 11 bases for J; bases not matched to a gene: 13.

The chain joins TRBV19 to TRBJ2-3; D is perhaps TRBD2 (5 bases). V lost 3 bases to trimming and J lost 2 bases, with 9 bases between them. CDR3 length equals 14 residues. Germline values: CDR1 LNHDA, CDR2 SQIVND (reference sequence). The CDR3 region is CASSIGADTDTQYF. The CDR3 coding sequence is TGTGCCAGTAGTATCGGAGCGGACACAGATACGCAGTATTTT. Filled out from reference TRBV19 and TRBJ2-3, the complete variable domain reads DGGITQSPKYLFRKEGQNVTLSCEQNLNHDAMYWYRQDPGQGLRLIYYSQIVNDFQKGDIAEGYSVSREKKESFPLTVTSAQKNPTAFYLCASSIGADTDTQYFGPGTRLTVL.

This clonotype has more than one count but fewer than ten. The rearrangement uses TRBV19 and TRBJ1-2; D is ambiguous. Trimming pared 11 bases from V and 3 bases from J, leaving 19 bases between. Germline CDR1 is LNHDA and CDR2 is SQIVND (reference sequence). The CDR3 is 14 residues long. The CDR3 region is CAWSVEGEDYGYTF. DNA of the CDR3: TGTGCCTGGAGTGTTGAGGGAGAAGACTATGGCTACACCTTC.

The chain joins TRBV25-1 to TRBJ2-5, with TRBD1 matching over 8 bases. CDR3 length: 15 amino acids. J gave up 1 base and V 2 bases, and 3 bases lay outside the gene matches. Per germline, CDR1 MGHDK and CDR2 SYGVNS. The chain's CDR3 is CASSELGQGQETQYF. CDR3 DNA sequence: TGTGCCAGCAGTGAACTAGGACAGGGCCAAGAGACCCAGTACTTC.

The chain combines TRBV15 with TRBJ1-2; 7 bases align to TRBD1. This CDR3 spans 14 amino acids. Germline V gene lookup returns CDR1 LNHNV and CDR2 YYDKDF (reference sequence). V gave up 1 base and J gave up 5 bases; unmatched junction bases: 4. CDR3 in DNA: TGTGCCACCAGCAGAGGGGGACAGTCATATGGCTACACCTTC. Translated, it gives CATSRGGQSYGYTF.

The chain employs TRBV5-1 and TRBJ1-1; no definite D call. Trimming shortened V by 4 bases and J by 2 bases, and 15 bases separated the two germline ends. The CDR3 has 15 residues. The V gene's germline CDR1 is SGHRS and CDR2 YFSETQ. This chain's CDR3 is CASSPLPGVNTEAFF. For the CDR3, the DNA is TGCGCCAGCAGCCCCCTCCCAGGCGTAAACACTGAAGCTTTCTTT.

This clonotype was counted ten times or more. The CDR3 DNA reads as TGCGCCAGCAGTGAGTCGCCAGGGGCCTTCTATTCCTACGAGCAGTACTTC. It codes for CASSESPGAFYSYEQYF. V gene TRBV10-1 combines with J gene TRBJ2-7; TRBD1 might be the D (6 bases). The V and J ends lost 0 bases and 1 base respectively, with 16 bases between them. The CDR3 has 17 residues. Germline assignment: CDR1 WNHNN and CDR2 SYGVQD (reference sequence).

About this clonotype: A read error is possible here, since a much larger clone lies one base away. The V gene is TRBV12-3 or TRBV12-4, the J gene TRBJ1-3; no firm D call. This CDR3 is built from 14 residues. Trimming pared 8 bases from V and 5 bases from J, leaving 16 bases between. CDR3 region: CASGLTLLRNTIYF. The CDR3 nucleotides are TGTGCCAGCGGTCTTACACTGCTGCGAAACACCATATATTTT.

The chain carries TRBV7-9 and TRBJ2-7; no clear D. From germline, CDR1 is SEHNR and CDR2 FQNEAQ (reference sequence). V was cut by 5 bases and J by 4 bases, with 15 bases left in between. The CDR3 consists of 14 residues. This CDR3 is CASSPPVANYEQYF. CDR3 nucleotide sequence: TGTGCCAGCAGCCCTCCAGTGGCCAATTACGAGCAGTACTTC. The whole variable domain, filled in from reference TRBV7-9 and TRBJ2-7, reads DTGVSQNPRHKITKRGQNVTFRCDPISEHNRLYWYRQTLGQGPEFLTYFQNEAQLEKSRLLSDRFSAERPKGSFSTLEIQRTEQGDSAMYLCASSPPVANYEQYFGPGTRLTVT.